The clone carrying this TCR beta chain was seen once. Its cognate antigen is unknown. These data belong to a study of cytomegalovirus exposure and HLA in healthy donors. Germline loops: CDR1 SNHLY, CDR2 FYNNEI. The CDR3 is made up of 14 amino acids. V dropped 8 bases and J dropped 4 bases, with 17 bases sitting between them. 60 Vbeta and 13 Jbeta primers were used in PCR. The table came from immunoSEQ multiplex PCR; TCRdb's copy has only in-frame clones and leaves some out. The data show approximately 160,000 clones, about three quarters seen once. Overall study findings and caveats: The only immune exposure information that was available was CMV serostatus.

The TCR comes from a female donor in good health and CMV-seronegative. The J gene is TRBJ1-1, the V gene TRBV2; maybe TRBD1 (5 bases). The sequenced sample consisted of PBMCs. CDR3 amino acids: CASGVRGRSTEAFF. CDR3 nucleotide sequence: TGTGCCAGCGGAGTTCGGGGGAGGAGCACTGAAGCTTTCTTT.